Below, 17 T cell receptor beta chains from the same sample are listed, as sequenced in a study of multiple sclerosis patients with progressive multifocal leukoencephalopathy (dated by TCRdb to the late 2010s). Libraries were prepared through the immunoSEQ multiplex PCR assay. TCRdb provides this immuneACCESS table in a form limited to in-frame rearrangements. Some clones are lacking; in checked studies, under half of them reflect an unresolved V gene, and why the rest are absent is not known. The sample includes more than 25,000 clones, with around nine tenths observed a single time. The ten biggest clones cover 0.8% to 1.1% of the sample. The intended sense of this specimen's time point label: before natalizumab initiation. Sequencing was carried out using PBMCs. These receptors were taken from a human donor with multiple sclerosis.

This chain uses TRBV18 with TRBJ1-3; TRBD1 might be the D (6 bases). The CDR3 has 20 residues. Germline CDR1 and CDR2: KGHSH and LQKENI. Trimming cost V 2 bases and J 0 bases, with 23 bases left between them. The CDR3 is CASSPALQGPTRFSGNTIYF. The CDR3, as DNA: TGTGCCAGCTCACCAGCGTTGCAGGGGCCCACGAGATTCTCTGGAAACACCATATATTTT.

J is TRBJ2-2 and V is TRBV25-1; TRBD1 matches 8 bases. J was trimmed by 5 bases and V by 3 bases; bases with no gene match: 8. The CDR3 totals 16 residues. Germline V lookup: CDR1 MGHDK, CDR2 SYGVNS. Here the CDR3 DNA reads TGTGCCAGCAGTGAGATGACAGGGGTGGTAACCGGGGAGCTGTTTTTT. This codes for CASSEMTGVVTGELFF.

The genes are TRBV6-5 and TRBJ1-2, with 8 positions matching TRBD1. The CDR3 loop spans 13 amino acids. In germline, CDR1 is MNHEY, CDR2 SVGAGI. J gave up 8 bases and V 7 bases, and 9 bases lay outside the gene matches. The CDR3 coding sequence is TGTGCCAGCACCGAGGACAGGGCCAGCGGCTACACCTTC. Its translation: CASTEDRASGYTF.

V and J are TRBV5-1 and TRBJ2-6, with 12 bases identical to TRBD1. The CDR3 has 18 amino acids. Germline loops: CDR1 SGHRS, CDR2 YFSETQ. Unmatched junction bases numbered 9, after V lost 4 bases and J lost 4 bases. CDR3 sequence reads: CASSKGQGAVAGANVLTF. In DNA form, the CDR3 reads TGCGCCAGCAGCAAGGGACAGGGGGCCGTTGCAGGGGCCAACGTCCTGACTTTC.

The rearrangement joins TRBV4-3 to TRBJ2-5, with D tentatively TRBD2 (7 bases). TRBJ2-7 matches the DNA end more closely, so the J call is doubtful. This CDR3 contains 17 residues. The germline V gene encodes CDR1 LGHNA and CDR2 YSLEER. The CDR3: CASSRDDRGAQYYEQYF. In DNA, the CDR3 is TGCGCCAGCAGCCGCGACGACCGGGGGGCCCAATACTACGAGCAGTACTTC.

J is TRBJ1-1 and V is TRBV7-9; 9 nucleotides line up with TRBD1. Germline CDR1 reads SEHNR; CDR2 reads FQNEAQ (reference sequence). The CDR3 covers 17 residues. V shed 5 bases and J 7 bases; nucleotides not matched to a gene: 17. The CDR3 sequence: CASSPVHLDRGYYEAFF. CDR3 sequence (DNA): TGTGCCAGCAGCCCGGTCCACTTGGACAGGGGATATTATGAAGCTTTCTTT.

The chain joins TRBV7-9 to TRBJ1-4; TRBD1 aligns across 8 bases. CDR3 size: 14 residues. Germline loops: CDR1 SEHNR, CDR2 FQNEAQ (reference sequence). V lost 5 bases, J lost 8 bases, and 7 bases stayed unmatched. CDR3 protein: CASSETGVREKLFF. In DNA, the CDR3 is TGTGCCAGCAGCGAGACAGGGGTTAGGGAAAAACTGTTTTTT. Full variable domain (rest looked up from reference TRBV7-9 and TRBJ1-4): DTGVSQNPRHKITKRGQNVTFRCDPISEHNRLYWYRQTLGQGPEFLTYFQNEAQLEKSRLLSDRFSAERPKGSFSTLEIQRTEQGDSAMYLCASSETGVREKLFFGSGTQLSVL.

The CDR3 DNA follows: TGTGCCACCAGCATAATTCAGGGGGCGTTGGATCAGCCCCAGCATTTT. This codes for CATSIIQGALDQPQHF. The chain is built from TRBV15 and TRBJ1-5, with 8 bases matching TRBD1. Unmatched junction bases numbered 10, after V lost 4 bases and J lost 5 bases. In germline, CDR1 is LNHNV, CDR2 YYDKDF (reference sequence). The CDR3 totals 16 residues.

The V and J genes are TRBV10-1 and TRBJ2-1; possibly TRBD2 for D (5 bases). The ends were cut back, 3 bases at V and 3 bases at J, with 12 bases in the middle. Germline V lookup: CDR1 WNHNN, CDR2 SYGVQD (reference sequence). The CDR3 has 15 amino acids. The CDR3 DNA reads as TGCGCCAGCAGTGACCCGGGGAGCGGCTACAATGAGCAGTTCTTC. This sequence encodes CASSDPGSGYNEQFF.

This clone has a handful of counts. The V gene is TRBV6-6, the J gene TRBJ1-4; a weak D match, TRBD1 (5 bases). CDR1 MNHNY and CDR2 SVGAGI come from the germline V gene (reference sequence). V was shortened by 7 bases and J by 4 bases, with 16 bases between the two germline ends. The CDR3 length is 15 residues. CDR3: CASNSGAGFNEKLFF. In DNA form, the CDR3 reads TGTGCCAGCAATTCCGGGGCAGGCTTTAATGAAAAACTGTTTTTT.

On this clone itself: A read error may produce the germline difference seen at one junction end. This chain links TRBV5-1 with TRBJ2-1; 7 bases fit TRBD1. The CDR3 is 15 amino acids. Germline V CDR1 and CDR2: SGHRS, YFSETQ. CDR3 amino acids: CASSLGTGSHNEQFF. In DNA form, the CDR3 reads TGCGCCAGCAGCTTGGGGACAGGCTCCCACAATGAGCAGTTCTTC.

The V and J genes are TRBV19 and TRBJ1-6, with 7 positions matching TRBD1. The junction had 3 bases not matched to a gene; V was cut back by 3 bases and J by 1 base. The CDR3 has 16 residues. Germline lookup yields CDR1 LNHDA and CDR2 SQIVND (reference sequence). The CDR3 region has the DNA TGTGCCAGTAGTATTCGGACAGGTTCCTATAATTCACCCCTCCACTTT. Translated, it gives CASSIRTGSYNSPLHF.

The V and J genes are TRBV5-4 and TRBJ1-4; TRBD1 matches at 7 bases. The ends lost 4 bases at V and 5 bases at J; junction bases unmatched: 2. This CDR3 region has 13 residues. The germline V gene encodes CDR1 SGHNT and CDR2 YYREEE (reference sequence). The CDR3 loop is CASSRGQNEKLFF. Here the CDR3 DNA reads TGTGCCAGCAGCCGGGGACAGAATGAAAAACTGTTTTTT.

The rearrangement joins TRBV6-1 to TRBJ1-6; TRBD1 is a possible D gene (5 bases). Germline V gives CDR1 MNHNS, CDR2 SASEGT. The germline V and J ends were trimmed by 3 bases and 6 bases, with 9 bases remaining between them. This CDR3 has 14 residues. The CDR3 loop reads CASSDRGGNSPLHF. The CDR3 nucleotides read TGTGCCAGCAGTGACCGCGGGGGTAATTCACCCCTCCACTTT.

This chain joins TRBV28 and TRBJ1-5; 7 positions match TRBD1. V was pared by 8 bases and J by 6 bases, with 10 bases of the junction left unmatched. Looked up from germline, CDR1 is MDHEN and CDR2 is SYDVKM. CDR3 length equals 14 residues. CDR3 bases: TGTGCCAGCTCCCCCGTGACAGGGCGTCAGCCCCAGCATTTT. Residues: CASSPVTGRQPQHF.

The chain uses TRBV7-9 and TRBJ2-5; D uncertain. The CDR3 has 14 amino acids. V lost 1 base to trimming and J lost 7 bases, with 13 bases between them. CDR1 SEHNR and CDR2 FQNEAQ come from the germline V gene (reference sequence). DNA of the CDR3: TGTGCCAGCAGCTTAGAAGATCAGGTGGGGACCCAGTACTTC. Translation: CASSLEDQVGTQYF.

The rearrangement links TRBV4-2 to TRBJ2-7, with 13 positions matching TRBD2. Germline V gene data show CDR1 as LGHNA and CDR2 as YNFKEQ. The CDR3 totals 17 residues. V lost 3 bases to trimming and J lost 5 bases; unmatched junction nucleotides: 10. The CDR3 reads CASSQQGLAGPADEQYF. The CDR3 DNA reads as TGTGCCAGCAGCCAGCAGGGACTAGCGGGGCCCGCGGACGAGCAGTACTTC.